This T cell receptor beta chain was sequenced during a study of blood T cell repertoires in COVID-19. Study-wide background: Nucleic acid was either cDNA or gDNA, and it came from T cells, B-cell-depleted T cells, or PBMCs.

This clone has only a few counts. The CDR3 is 15 residues long. The germline gives CDR1 LGHNA, CDR2 YSLEER. The V end was cut by 0 bases, the J end by 4 bases, with 12 bases between. Allocation to cohorts depended on clinical history reported by the participants. Assay: immunoSEQ multiplex PCR; the TCRdb copy retains only in-frame clones and omits some. Among about 260,000 clones listed, about 81% were seen once. The TCR sequence derives from a man in his thirties or forties with acute COVID-19. The genes are TRBV4-3 and TRBJ1-1; tentatively, D is TRBD1 (5 bases). Specimen: PBMCs or T cells enriched from blood (not recorded which). DNA of the CDR3: TGCGCCAGCAGCCAAGAAGGTGCAGGGCGCACTGAAGCTTTCTTT. Amino acid sequence: CASSQEGAGRTEAFF.